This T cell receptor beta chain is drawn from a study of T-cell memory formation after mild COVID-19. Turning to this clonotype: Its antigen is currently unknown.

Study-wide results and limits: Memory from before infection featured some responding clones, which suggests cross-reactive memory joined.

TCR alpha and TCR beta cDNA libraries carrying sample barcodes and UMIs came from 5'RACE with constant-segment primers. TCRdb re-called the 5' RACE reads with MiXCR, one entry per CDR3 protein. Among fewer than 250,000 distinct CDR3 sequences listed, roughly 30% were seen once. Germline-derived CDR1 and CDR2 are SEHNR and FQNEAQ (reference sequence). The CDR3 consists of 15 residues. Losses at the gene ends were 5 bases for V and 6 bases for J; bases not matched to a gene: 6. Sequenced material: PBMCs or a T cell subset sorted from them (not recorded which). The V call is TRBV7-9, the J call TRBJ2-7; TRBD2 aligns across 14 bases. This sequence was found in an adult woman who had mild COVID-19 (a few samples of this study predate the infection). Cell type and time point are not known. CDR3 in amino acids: CASSQGLAGGIEQYF. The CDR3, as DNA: TGTGCCAGCAGCCAAGGACTAGCGGGAGGAATCGAGCAGTACTTC.